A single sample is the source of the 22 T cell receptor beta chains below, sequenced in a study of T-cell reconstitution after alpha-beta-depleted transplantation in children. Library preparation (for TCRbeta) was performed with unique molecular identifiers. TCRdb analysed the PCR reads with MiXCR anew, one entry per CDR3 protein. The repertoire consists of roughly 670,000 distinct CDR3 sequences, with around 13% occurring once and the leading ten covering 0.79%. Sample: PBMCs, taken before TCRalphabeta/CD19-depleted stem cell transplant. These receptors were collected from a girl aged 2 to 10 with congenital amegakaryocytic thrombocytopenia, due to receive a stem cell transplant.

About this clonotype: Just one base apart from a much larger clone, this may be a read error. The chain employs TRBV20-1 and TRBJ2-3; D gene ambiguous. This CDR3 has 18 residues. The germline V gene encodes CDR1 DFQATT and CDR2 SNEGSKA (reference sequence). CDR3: CSATRRADRQENTDTPYF. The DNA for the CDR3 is TGCAGTGCTACACGACGGGCGGACCGCCAAGAGAACACAGATACGCCGTATTTT.

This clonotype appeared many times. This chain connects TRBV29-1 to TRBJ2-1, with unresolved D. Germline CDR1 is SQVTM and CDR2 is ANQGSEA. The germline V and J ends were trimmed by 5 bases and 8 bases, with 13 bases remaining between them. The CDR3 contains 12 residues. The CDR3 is CSVTELLHEQFF. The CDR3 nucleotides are TGCAGCGTTACGGAACTTCTTCATGAGCAGTTCTTC.

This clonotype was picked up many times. CDR3 region: CASSLRERQETQYF. The CDR3 region has the DNA TGTGCCAGCAGCTTACGGGAGCGCCAAGAGACCCAGTACTTC. This rearrangement joins TRBV5-5 to TRBJ2-5, with a possible D match to TRBD2 (6 bases). Germline V gives CDR1 SGHKS, CDR2 YYEKEE (reference sequence). This CDR3 has 14 amino acids. The germline V and J ends were trimmed by 2 bases and 1 base, with 9 bases remaining between them.

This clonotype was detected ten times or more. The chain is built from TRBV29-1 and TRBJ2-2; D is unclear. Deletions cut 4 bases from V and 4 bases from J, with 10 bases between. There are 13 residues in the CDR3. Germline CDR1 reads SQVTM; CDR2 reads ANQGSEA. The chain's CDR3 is CSVVPYSTGELFF. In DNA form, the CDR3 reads TGCAGCGTTGTGCCCTACTCCACCGGGGAGCTGTTTTTT.

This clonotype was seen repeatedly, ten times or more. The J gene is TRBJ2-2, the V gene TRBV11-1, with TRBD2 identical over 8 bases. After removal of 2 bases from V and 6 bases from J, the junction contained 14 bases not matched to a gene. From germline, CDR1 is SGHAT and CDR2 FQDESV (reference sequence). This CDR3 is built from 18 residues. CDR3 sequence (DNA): TGTGCCAGCAGCTTATTTAGTTTGGCGGGAGGCGTCGCCGGGGAGCTGTTTTTT. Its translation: CASSLFSLAGGVAGELFF.

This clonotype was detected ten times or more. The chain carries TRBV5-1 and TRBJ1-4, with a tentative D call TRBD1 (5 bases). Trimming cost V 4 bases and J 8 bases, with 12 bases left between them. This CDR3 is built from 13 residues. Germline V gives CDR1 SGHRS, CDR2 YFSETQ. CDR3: CASSPGGNEKLFF. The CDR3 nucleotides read TGCGCCAGCAGCCCCGGGGGGAACGAAAAACTGTTTTTT.

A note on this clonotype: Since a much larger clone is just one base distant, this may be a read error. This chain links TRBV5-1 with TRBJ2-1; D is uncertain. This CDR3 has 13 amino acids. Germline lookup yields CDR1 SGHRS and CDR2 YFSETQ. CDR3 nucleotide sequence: TGCGCCAGCAGCTCGCAATCTGGGGATGAGCAGCTCTTC. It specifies CASSSQSGDEQLF.

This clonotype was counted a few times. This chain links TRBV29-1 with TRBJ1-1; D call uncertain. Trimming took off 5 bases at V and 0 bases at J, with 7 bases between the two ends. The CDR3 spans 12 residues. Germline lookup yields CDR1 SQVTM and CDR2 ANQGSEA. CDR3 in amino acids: CSVSVMNTEAFF. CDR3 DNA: TGCAGCGTTAGTGTGATGAACACTGAAGCTTTCTTT.

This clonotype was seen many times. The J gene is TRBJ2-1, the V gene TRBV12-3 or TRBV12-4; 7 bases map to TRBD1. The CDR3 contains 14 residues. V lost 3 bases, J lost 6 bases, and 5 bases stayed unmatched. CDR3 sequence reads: CASSFRQGANEQFF. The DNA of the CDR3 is TGTGCCAGCAGTTTTCGACAGGGTGCCAATGAGCAGTTCTTC.

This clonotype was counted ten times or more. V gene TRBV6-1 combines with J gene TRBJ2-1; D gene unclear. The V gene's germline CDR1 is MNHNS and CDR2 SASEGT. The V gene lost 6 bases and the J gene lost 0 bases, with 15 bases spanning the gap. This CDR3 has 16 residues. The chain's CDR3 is CASRSLNPSSYNEQFF. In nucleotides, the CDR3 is TGTGCCAGCAGGTCACTAAATCCCAGCTCCTACAATGAGCAGTTCTTC.

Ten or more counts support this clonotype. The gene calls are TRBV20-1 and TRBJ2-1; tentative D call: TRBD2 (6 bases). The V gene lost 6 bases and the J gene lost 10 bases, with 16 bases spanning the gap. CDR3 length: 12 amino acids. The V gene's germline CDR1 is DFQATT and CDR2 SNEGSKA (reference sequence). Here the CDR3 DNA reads TGCAGTGCCCAGGGACTTTTCAGGGAGCAGTTCTTC. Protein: CSAQGLFREQFF.

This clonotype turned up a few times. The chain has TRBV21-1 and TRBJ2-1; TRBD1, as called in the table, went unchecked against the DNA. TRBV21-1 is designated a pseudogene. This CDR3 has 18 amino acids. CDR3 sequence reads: CASSKAVGGDREAHEQFF. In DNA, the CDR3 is TGTGCCAGCAGCAAAGCAGTTGGTGGGGACAGGGAGGCCCATGAGCAGTTCTTC.

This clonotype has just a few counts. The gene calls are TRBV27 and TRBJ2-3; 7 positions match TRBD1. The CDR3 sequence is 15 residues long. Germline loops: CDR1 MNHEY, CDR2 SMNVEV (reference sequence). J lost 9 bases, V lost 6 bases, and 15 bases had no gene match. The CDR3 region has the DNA TGTGCCAGCAGGCAACCCGGGACAGTCTTCGAGACGCAGTATTTT. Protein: CASRQPGTVFETQYF.

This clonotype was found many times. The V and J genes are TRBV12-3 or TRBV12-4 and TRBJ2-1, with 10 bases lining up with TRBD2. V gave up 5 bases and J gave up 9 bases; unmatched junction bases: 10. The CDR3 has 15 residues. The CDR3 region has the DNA TGTGCCAGCAGTCTTTTACTAGCGGGATATGGTGAGCAGTTCTTC. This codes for CASSLLLAGYGEQFF.

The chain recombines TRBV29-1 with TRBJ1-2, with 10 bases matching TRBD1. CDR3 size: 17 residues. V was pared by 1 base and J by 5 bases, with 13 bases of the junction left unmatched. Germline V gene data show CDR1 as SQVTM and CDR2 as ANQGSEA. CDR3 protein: CSVEVEPSGTGVYGYTF. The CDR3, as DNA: TGCAGCGTTGAAGTTGAACCCTCCGGGACAGGGGTTTATGGCTACACCTTC.

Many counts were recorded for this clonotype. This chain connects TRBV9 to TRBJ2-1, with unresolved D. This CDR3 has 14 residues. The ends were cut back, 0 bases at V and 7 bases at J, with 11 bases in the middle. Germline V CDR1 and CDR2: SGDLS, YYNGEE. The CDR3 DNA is TGTGCCAGCAGCGTAGGACTTATAGGGAATGAGCAGTTCTTC. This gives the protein CASSVGLIGNEQFF.

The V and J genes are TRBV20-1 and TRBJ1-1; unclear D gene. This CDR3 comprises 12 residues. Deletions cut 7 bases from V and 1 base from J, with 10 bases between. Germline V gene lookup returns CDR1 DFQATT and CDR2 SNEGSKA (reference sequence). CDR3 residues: CSVRRGNTEAFF. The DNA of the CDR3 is TGCAGTGTCCGCCGGGGGAACACTGAAGCTTTCTTT.

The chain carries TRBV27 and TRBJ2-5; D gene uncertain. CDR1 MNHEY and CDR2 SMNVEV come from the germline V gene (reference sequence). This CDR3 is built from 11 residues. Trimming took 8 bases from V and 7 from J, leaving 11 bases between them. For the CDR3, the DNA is TGTGCCAGCGACCTCTATGGGACCCAGTACTTC. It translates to CASDLYGTQYF.

The DNA for the CDR3 is TGCGCCAGCAGCTTGGACCCAGGGGGCCCAACGAACACCGGGGAGCTGTTTTTT. Amino acid sequence: CASSLDPGGPTNTGELFF. J is TRBJ2-2 and V is TRBV5-1, with TRBD1 matching 8 bases. V shed 0 bases, J shed 0 bases, and the junction held 7 bases outside the gene matches. The CDR3 is 18 amino acids. Germline V gene sequence: CDR1 SGHRS, CDR2 YFSETQ.

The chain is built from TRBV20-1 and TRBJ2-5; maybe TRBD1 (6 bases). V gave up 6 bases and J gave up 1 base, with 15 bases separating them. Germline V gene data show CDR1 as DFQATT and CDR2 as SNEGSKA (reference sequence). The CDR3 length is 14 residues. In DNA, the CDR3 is TGCAGTGCGGAACCGGACAGAACCCAAGAGACCCAGTACTTC. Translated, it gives CSAEPDRTQETQYF.

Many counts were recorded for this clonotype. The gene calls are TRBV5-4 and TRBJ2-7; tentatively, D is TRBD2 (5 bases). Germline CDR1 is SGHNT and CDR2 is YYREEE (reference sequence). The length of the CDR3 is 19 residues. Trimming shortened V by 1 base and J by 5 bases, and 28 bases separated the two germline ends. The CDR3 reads CASSLFRVTPLEESDEQYF. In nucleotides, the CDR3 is TGTGCCAGCAGCTTGTTCCGCGTGACCCCTTTGGAGGAATCGGACGAGCAGTACTTC.

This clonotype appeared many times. The CDR3 is CASSAGLSGSYNEQFF. The CDR3 DNA follows: TGTGCCAGCAGCGCGGGGTTGTCTGGGTCCTACAATGAGCAGTTCTTC. V and J are TRBV4-2 and TRBJ2-1; D might be TRBD2 (6 bases). V lost 5 bases and J lost 1, with 15 bases in between. The CDR3 covers 16 residues. The V gene's germline CDR1 is LGHNA and CDR2 YNFKEQ.